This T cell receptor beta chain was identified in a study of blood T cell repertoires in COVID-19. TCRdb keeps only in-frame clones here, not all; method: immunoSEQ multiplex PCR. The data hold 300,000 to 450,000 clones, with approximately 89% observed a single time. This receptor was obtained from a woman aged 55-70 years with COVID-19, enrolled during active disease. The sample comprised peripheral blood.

For the CDR3, the DNA is TGTGCCAGTAGGGGTACAGGGGGCGTCTACGAGCAGTACTTC. This codes for CASRGTGGVYEQYF. V gene TRBV19 combines with J gene TRBJ2-7, with 9 bases matching TRBD1. Germline CDR1 is LNHDA and CDR2 is SQIVND (reference sequence). With V trimmed by 6 bases and J by 3 bases, 6 bases remained unmatched. This CDR3 is 14 amino acids long.